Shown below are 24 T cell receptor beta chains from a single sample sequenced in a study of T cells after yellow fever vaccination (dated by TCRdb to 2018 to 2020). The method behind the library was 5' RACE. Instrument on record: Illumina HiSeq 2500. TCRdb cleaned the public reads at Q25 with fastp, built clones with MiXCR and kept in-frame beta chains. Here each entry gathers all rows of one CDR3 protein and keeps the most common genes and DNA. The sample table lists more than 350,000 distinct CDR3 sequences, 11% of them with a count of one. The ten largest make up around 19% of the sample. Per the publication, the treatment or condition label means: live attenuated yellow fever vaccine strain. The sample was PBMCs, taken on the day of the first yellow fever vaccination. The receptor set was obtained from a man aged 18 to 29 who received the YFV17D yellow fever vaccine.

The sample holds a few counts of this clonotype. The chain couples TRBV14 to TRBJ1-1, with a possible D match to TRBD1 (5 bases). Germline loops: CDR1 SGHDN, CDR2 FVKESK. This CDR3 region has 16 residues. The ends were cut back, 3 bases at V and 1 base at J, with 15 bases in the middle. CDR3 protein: CASSHSPGRGNTEAFF. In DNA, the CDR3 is TGTGCCAGCAGCCACTCACCGGGACGGGGGAACACTGAAGCTTTCTTT.

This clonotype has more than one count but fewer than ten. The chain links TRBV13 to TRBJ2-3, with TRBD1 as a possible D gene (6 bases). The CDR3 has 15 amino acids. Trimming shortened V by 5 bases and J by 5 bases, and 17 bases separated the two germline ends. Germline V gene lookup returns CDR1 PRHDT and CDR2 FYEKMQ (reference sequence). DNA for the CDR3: TGTGCCAGCAGCGTGGAGTTGGGGGCGGGAGATACGCAGTATTTT. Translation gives CASSVELGAGDTQYF.

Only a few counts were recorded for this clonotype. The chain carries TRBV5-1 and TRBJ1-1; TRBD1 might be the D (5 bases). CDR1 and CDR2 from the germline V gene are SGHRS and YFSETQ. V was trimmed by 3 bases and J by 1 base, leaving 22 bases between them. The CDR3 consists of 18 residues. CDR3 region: CASSWAGGGLSRNTEAFF. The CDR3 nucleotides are TGCGCCAGCAGCTGGGCAGGCGGGGGTTTGAGTAGGAACACTGAAGCTTTCTTT.

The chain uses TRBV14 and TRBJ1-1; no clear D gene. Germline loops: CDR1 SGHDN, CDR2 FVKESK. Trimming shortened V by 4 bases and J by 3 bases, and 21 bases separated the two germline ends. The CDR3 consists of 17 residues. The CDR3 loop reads CASSPTKPFNKDTEAFF. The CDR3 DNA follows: TGTGCCAGCAGCCCGACCAAACCCTTTAATAAGGACACTGAAGCTTTCTTT.

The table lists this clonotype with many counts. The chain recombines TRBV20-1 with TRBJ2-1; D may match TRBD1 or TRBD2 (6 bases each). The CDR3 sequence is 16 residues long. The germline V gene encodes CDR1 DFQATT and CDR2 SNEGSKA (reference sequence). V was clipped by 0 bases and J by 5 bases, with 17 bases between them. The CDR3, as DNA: TGCAGTGCTAGAGATACCGGGGGCTACGACCACAATGAGCAGTTCTTC. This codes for CSARDTGGYDHNEQFF.

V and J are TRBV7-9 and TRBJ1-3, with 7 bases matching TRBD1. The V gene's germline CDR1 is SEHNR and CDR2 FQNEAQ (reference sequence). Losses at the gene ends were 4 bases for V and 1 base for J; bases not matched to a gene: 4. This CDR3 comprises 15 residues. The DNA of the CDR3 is TGTGCCAGCAGCTATACAGGGGTTTCTGGAAACACCATATATTTT. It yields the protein CASSYTGVSGNTIYF.

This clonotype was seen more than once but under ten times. CDR3 sequence (DNA): TGTGCCAGCAGTTACTCGGTGATAGCGGGGTACAAGCGATACAATGAGCAGTTCTTC. It yields the protein CASSYSVIAGYKRYNEQFF. This chain connects TRBV6-5 to TRBJ2-1, with 8 bases lining up with TRBD2. CDR3 length equals 19 residues. J gave up 4 bases and V 0 bases, and 14 bases lay outside the gene matches. Germline CDR1 is MNHEY and CDR2 is SVGAGI.

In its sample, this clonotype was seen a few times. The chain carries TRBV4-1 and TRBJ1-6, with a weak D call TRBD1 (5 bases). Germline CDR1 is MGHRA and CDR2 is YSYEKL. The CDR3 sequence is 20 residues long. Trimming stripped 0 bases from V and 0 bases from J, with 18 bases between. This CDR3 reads CASSQETPGIGSSYNSPLHF. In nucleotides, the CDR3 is TGCGCCAGCAGCCAAGAAACACCAGGGATAGGGAGCTCCTATAATTCACCCCTCCACTTT.

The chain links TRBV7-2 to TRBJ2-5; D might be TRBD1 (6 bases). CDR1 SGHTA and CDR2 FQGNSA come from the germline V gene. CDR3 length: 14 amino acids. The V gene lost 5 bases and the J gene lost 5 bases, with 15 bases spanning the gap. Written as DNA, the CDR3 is TGTGCCAGCAGCCGGACAGCTGGGATGGAGACCCAGTACTTC. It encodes CASSRTAGMETQYF.

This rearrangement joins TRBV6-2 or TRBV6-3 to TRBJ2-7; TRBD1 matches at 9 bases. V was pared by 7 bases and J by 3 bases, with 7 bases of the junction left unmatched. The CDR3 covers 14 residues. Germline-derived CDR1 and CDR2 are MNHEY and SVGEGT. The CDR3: CASKNPGQGYEQYV. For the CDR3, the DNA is TGTGCCAGCAAGAATCCGGGACAGGGCTACGAGCAGTACGTC.

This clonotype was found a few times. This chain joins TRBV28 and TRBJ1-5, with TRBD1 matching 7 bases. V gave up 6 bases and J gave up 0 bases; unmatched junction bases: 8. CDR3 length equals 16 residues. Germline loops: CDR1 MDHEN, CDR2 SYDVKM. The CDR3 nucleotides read TGTGCCAGCAGACAGGGGCCCACTTATAGCAATCAGCCCCAGCATTTT. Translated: CASRQGPTYSNQPQHF.

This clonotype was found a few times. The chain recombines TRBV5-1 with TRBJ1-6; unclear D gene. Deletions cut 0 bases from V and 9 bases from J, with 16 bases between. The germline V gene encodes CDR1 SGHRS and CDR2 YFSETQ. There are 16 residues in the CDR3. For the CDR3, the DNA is TGCGCCAGCAGCTTGGTCCGTTCTAACCTAGGTTCACCCCTCCACTTT. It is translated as CASSLVRSNLGSPLHF.

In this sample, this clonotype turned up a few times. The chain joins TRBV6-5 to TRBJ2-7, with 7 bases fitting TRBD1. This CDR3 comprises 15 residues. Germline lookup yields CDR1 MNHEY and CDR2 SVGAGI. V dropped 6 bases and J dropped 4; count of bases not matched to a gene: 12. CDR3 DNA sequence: TGTGCCAGCAGGTCCTCAGGGGGAAGCCTTTACGAGCAGTACGTC. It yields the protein CASRSSGGSLYEQYV.

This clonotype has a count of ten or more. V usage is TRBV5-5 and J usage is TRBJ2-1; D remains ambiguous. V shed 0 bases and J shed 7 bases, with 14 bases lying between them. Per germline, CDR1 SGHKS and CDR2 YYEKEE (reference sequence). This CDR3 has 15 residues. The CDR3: CASSLGPIPGNEQFF. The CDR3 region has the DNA TGTGCCAGCAGCTTGGGGCCCATACCCGGGAATGAGCAGTTCTTC.

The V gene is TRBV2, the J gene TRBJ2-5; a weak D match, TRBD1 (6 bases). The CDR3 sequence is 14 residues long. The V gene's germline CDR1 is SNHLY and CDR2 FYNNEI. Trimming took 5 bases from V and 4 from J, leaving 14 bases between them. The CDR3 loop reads CASSQNRVGETQYF. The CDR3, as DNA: TGTGCCAGCAGTCAAAACAGGGTAGGAGAGACCCAGTACTTC.

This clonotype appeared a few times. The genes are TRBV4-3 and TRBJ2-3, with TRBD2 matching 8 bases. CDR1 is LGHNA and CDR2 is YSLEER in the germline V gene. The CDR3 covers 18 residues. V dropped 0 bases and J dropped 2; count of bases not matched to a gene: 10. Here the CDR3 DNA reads TGCGCCAGCAGCCAAGATGGGGGGCGGGGGGCCGTCACAGATACGCAGTATTTT. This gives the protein CASSQDGGRGAVTDTQYF.

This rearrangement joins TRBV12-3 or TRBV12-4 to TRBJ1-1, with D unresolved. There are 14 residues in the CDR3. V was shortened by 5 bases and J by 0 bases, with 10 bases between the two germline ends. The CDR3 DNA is TGTGCCAGCAGTCCCAGAGGGATGAACACTGAAGCTTTCTTT. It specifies CASSPRGMNTEAFF.

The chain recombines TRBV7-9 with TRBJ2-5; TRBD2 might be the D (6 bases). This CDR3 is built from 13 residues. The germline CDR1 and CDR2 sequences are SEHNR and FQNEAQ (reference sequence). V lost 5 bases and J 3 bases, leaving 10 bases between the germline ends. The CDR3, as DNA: TGTGCCAGCAGCATCGGAGGGAAAGAGACCCAGTACTTC. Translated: CASSIGGKETQYF.

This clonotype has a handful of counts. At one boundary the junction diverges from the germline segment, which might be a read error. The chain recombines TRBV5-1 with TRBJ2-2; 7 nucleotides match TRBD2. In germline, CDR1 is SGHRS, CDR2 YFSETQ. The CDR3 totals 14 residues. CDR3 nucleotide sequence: TGCGCCAGCAGCCGGGACTACAACACCGGGGAGCCGTTTTTT. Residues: CASSRDYNTGEPFF.

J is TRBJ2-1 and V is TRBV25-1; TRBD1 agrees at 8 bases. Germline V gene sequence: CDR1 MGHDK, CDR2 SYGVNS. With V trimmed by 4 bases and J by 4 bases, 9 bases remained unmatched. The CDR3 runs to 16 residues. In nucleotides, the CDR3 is TGTGCCAGCAGTGGGGGTCCGGGACAGGCGTACAATGAGCAGTTCTTC. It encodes CASSGGPGQAYNEQFF.

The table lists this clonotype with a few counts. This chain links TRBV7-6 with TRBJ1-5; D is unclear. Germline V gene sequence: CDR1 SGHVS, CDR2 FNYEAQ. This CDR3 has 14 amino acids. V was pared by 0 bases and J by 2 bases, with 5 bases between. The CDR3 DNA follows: TGTGCCAGCAGCTTAGCAGTGGGCAATCAGCCCCAGCATTTT. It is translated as CASSLAVGNQPQHF.

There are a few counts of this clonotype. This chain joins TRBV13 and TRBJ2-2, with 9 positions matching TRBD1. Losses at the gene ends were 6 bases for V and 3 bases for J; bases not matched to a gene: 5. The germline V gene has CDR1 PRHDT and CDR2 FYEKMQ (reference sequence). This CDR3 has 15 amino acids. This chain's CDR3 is CASRPGTGYTGELFF. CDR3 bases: TGTGCCAGCAGGCCCGGGACAGGGTACACCGGGGAGCTGTTTTTT. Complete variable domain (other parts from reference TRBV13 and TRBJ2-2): AAGVIQSPRHLIKEKRETATLKCYPIPRHDTVYWYQQGPGQDPQFLISFYEKMQSDKGSIPDRFSAQQFSDYHSELNMSSLELGDSALYFCASRPGTGYTGELFFGEGSRLTVL.

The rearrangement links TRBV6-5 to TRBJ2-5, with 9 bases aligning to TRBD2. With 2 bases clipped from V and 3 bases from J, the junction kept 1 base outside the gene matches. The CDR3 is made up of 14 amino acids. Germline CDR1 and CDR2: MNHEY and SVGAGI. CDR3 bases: TGTGCCAGCAGTTACAGACTAGCGGAAGAGACCCAGTACTTC. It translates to CASSYRLAEETQYF.

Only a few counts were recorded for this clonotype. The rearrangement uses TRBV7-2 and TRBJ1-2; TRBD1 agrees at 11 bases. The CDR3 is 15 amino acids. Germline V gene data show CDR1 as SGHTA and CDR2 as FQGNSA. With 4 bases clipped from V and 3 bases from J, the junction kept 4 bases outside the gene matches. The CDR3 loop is CASSWTGGQDYGYTF. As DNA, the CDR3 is TGTGCCAGCAGCTGGACAGGGGGCCAGGACTATGGCTACACCTTC.